This TCR beta chain was retrieved from a study of blood T cell repertoires in COVID-19. Study details: Collection of acute and convalescent COVID-19 samples took place in the United States, Italy and Spain. PBMCs, B-cell-depleted T cells, or T cells provided the cDNA or gDNA that made up the material.

The V gene's germline CDR1 is LGHDT and CDR2 YNNKEL (reference sequence). The CDR3 is made up of 16 amino acids. Under the authors' procedure: Cell counts per sample came from amplifying reference gene primers. Data came from immunoSEQ multiplex PCR; TCRdb stores just in-frame clones and leaves some out. The DNA gave D and trimming, while V, J and clone size come from that table. Of 70,000 to 100,000 clones detected, 70% to 85% appear once; the ten largest clones hold around 4.5%. Concerning this clone itself: A junction boundary mismatches the germline segment, possibly from a read error.

The source of this sequence is a woman aged 45-60 years with acute or convalescent COVID-19. Sequenced: peripheral blood. The chain is built from TRBV3-1 (or the pseudogene TRBV3-2) and TRBJ2-3; 11 bases are shared with TRBD1. In DNA form, the CDR3 reads TGTGCCAGCAGTCAAGGACAGGGGGCTAGCGGAGATACGCAGTATTTT. Amino acid sequence: CASSQGQGASGDTQYF.